This T cell receptor (beta chain) was captured in a study of somatic mutations in cytotoxic T cells in rheumatoid arthritis. Study results and limitations: Researchers did not know the antigen targets of the expanded CD8+ clones. Over 20% of CD8+ cells belonged to the largest CD8+ clone in about an eighth of the roughly 60 patients.

Generated by immunoSEQ multiplex PCR, the TCRdb table keeps only in-frame clones and is missing some. Of about 15,000 clones listed, around 70% were seen once; the top ten hold less than 11%. A word on this clone: Its specificity is unknown.

V shed 0 bases and J 5 bases; nucleotides not matched to a gene: 6. The length of the CDR3 is 16 residues. CDR1 is MNHEY, CDR2 SMNVEV, per germline (reference sequence). This sequence originates from an adult with rheumatoid arthritis. Sequencing was carried out using CD8+ T cells sorted from blood. This chain uses TRBV27 with TRBJ2-7; 11 bases map to TRBD2. The CDR3 nucleotides are TGTGCCAGCAGTTTATCGAACCTAGCGGGGGGACACGAGCAGTACTTC. Its translation: CASSLSNLAGGHEQYF.